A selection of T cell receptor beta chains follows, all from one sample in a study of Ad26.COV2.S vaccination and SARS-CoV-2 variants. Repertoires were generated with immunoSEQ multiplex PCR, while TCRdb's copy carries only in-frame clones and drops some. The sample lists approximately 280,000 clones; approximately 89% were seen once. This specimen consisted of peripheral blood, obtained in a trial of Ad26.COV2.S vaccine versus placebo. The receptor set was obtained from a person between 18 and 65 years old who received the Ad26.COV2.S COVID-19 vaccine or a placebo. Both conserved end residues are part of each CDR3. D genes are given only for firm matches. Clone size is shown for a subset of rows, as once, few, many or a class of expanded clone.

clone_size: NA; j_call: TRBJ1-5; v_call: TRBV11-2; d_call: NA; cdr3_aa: CASSPTTGYSNQPQHF; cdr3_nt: TGTGCCAGCAGCCCAACGACCGGTTATAGCAATCAGCCCCAGCATTTT
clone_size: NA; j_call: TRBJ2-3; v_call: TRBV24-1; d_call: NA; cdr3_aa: CATRGEADTQYF; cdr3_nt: TGTGCCACCAGGGGGGAGGCAGATACGCAGTATTTT
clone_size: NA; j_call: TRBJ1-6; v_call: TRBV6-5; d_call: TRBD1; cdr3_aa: CASSYSGQGASPLHF; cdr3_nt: TGTGCCAGCAGTTACTCGGGACAGGGGGCTTCACCCCTCCACTTT
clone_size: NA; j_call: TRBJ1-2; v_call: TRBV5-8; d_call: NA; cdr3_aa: CASSLTRQPFYGYTF; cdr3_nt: TGTGCCAGCAGCCTCACCAGACAGCCCTTCTATGGCTACACCTTC
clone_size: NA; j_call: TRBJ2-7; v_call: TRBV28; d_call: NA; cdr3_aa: CASGQFSYEQYF; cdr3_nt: TGTGCCAGCGGGCAGTTTTCCTACGAGCAGTACTTC
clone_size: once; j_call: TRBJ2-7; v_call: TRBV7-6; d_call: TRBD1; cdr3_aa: CASSYQDRGPYEQYF; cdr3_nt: TGTGCCAGCAGCTACCAGGACAGGGGGCCCTACGAGCAGTACTTC
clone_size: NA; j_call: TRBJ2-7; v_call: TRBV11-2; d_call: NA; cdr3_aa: CASSLARGIVYEQYF; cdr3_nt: TGTGCCAGCAGCTTAGCCAGGGGTATCGTGTACGAGCAGTACTTC
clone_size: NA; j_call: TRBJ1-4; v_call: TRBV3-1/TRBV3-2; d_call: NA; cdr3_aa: CASSQGWGGEKLFF; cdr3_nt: TGTGCCAGCAGCCAAGGGTGGGGCGGTGAAAAACTGTTTTTT
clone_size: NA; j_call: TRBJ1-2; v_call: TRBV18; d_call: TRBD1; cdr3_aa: CASSLQGDYGYTF; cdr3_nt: TGTGCCAGCTCACTACAGGGGGACTATGGCTACACCTTC
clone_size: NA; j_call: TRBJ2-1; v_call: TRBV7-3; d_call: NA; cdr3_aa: CASSLSGSGVNEQFF; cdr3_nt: TGTGCCAGCAGCTTATCGGGTAGTGGCGTCAATGAGCAGTTCTTC
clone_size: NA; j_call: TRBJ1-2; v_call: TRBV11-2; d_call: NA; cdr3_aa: CASSPESTLPGYTF; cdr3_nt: TGTGCCAGCAGCCCCGAGTCCACCCTCCCTGGCTACACCTTC
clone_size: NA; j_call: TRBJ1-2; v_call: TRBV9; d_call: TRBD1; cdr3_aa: CASSLQAGTGSYTF; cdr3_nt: TGTGCCAGCAGCCTACAGGCCGGGACAGGAAGCTACACCTTC
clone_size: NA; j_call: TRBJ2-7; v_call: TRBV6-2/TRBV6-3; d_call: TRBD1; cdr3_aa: CASSRFRTGASYEQYF; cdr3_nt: TGTGCCAGCAGTCGATTCCGGACAGGCGCCTCCTACGAGCAGTACTTC
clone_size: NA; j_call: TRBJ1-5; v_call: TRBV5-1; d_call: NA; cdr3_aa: CASSPAGTFNQPQHF; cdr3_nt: TGCGCCAGCAGCCCAGCAGGGACCTTCAATCAGCCCCAGCATTTT
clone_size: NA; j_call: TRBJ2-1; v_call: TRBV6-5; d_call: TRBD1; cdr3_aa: CASTTGTGSYNEQFF; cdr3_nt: TGTGCCAGCACCACCGGGACAGGCTCCTACAATGAGCAGTTCTTC
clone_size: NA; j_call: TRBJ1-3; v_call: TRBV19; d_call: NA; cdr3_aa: CASSIRDTSSGNTIYF; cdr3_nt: TGTGCCAGTAGTATTAGGGACACAAGTTCTGGAAACACCATATATTTT
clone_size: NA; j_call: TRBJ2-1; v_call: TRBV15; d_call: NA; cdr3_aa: CATSRDRLVIMEQFF; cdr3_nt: TGTGCCACCAGCAGAGACAGGCTTGTGATCATGGAGCAGTTCTTC
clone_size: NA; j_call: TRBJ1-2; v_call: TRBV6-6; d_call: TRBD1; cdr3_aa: CASSNTGVAGYTF; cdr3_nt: TGTGCCAGCAGCAACACAGGGGTTGCTGGCTACACCTTC
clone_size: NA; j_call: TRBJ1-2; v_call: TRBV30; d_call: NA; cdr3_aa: CAWSVITRSGLTF; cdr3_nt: TGTGCCTGGAGTGTAATCACCAGATCGGGTCTAACCTTC
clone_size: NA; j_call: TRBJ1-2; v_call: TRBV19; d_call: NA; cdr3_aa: CASTNRQATYGYTF; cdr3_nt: TGTGCCAGCACTAACCGACAGGCAACCTATGGCTACACCTTC
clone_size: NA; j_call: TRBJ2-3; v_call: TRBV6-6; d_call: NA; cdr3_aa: CASRPFEPTDTQYF; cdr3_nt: TGTGCCAGCAGACCCTTCGAACCCACAGATACGCAGTATTTT
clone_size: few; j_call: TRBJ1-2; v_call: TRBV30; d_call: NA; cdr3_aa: CAWLESYGYTF; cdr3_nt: TGTGCCTGGCTAGAATCGTATGGCTACACCTTC